This TCR beta chain derives from a study of OX40 agonist ivuxolimab in advanced cancers. Study in general: A partial response was reached by three patients: one with hepatocellular carcinoma and two with cutaneous melanoma. Study-level findings and limits: CD4+ T cells averaged fewer expanded clones than CD8+ T cells. Patients who responded partially at 0.1-3.0 mg/kg showed clonal expansion ranking among the lowest.

Concerning this clone: Antigen unknown.

The method was immunoSEQ multiplex PCR; TCRdb's version includes in-frame clones alone and lacks a portion of them. This table has about 28,000 clones, roughly 83% appearing once. The source material was CD4+ or CD8+ T cells sorted from blood, sampled in a trial of the OX40 agonist ivuxolimab. This receptor was obtained from an adult with an advanced solid tumor such as melanoma, head and neck, liver or kidney cancer.

CDR3 sequence: CASSLGGRGSYNEQFF. The CDR3 DNA sequence: TGTGCCAGCAGCTTAGGCGGGAGGGGTTCCTACAATGAGCAGTTCTTC. The chain carries TRBV7-8 and TRBJ2-1; 9 positions match TRBD2. CDR3 size: 16 residues. With V trimmed by 1 base and J by 1 base, 2 bases remained unmatched. Germline CDR1 reads SGHVS; CDR2 reads FQNEAQ. The full variable domain, its missing parts supplied by reference TRBV7-8 and TRBJ2-1, is GAGVSQSPRYKVAKRGQDVALRCDPISGHVSLFWYQQALGQGPEFLTYFQNEAQLDKSGLPSDRFFAERPEGSVSTLKIQRTQQEDSAVYLCASSLGGRGSYNEQFFGPGTRLTVL.